The clone carrying this T cell receptor beta chain was counted many times. The entry originates in a study of CD8+CD57+ T cells in acquired aplastic anemia. Unmatched junction bases numbered 8, after V lost 3 bases and J lost 3 bases. From germline, CDR1 is WSHSY and CDR2 SAAADI. The CDR3 consists of 15 residues. TCR beta VDJ and CDR3 were profiled, and genomic DNA was the template. From the reads, TCRdb called clonotypes with MiXCR, one entry per CDR3 protein. The table records some 180,000 distinct CDR3 sequences, approximately 49% of them present only once. This chain uses TRBV10-2 with TRBJ2-7, with TRBD2 identical over 7 bases. The clonotype was recovered from a human donor in good health. The source material was sorted CD4+, CD8+, or CD8+CD57+ T cells (not recorded which) from PBMCs. CDR3 in DNA: TGCGCCAGCAGTGATTTTTCGAGCGGGATCTACGAGCAGTACTTC. It is translated as CASSDFSSGIYEQYF.